Below are 25 T cell receptor beta chains sequenced from a single sample in a study of T cell repertoires in cytomegalovirus infection. TCRdb reprocessed the reads with MiXCR, giving one entry per CDR3 protein. The sample holds about 680,000 distinct CDR3 sequences; roughly 26% are singletons and the top ten take less than 10%. The specimen was CD8+ T cells from PBMCs. The receptors were sampled from a human donor in good health (CMV status not recorded). Some clones in this sample may be carry-over from other donors' samples.

The chain uses TRBV5-1 and TRBJ2-7; the match to TRBD2 covers 11 bases. Germline CDR1 SGHRS, CDR2 YFSETQ. V lost 4 bases and J lost 4; bases outside the gene matches: 7. The CDR3 is made up of 15 amino acids. CDR3 sequence: CASSVSSGGSYEQYV. The CDR3 DNA reads TGCGCCAGCAGCGTGTCTAGCGGGGGGTCGTACGAGCAGTACGTC.

This clonotype was found a few times. The chain combines TRBV20-1 with TRBJ2-1; a possible D gene is TRBD2 (6 bases). In germline, CDR1 is DFQATT, CDR2 SNEGSKA (reference sequence). CDR3 size: 11 residues. Trimming removed 5 bases at V and 9 bases at J, with 11 bases between. The CDR3 region is CSALWGVEQFF. The CDR3 nucleotides read TGCAGTGCTCTTTGGGGGGTTGAGCAGTTCTTC.

This clonotype was seen repeatedly, ten times or more. The chain combines TRBV4-3 with TRBJ2-6; no reliable D call. CDR3 length: 18 amino acids. The V gene lost 0 bases and the J gene lost 0 bases, with 12 bases spanning the gap. Germline V CDR1 and CDR2: LGHNA, YSLEER. CDR3 DNA sequence: TGCGCCAGCAGCCAAGATTACGGGCTCCTCTCTGGGGCCAACGTCCTGACTTTC. Translation: CASSQDYGLLSGANVLTF.

Remarks on this clonotype: This may stem from a read error, because a much larger clone lies one nucleotide away. The gene calls are TRBV7-8 and TRBJ2-3; 8 bases are a match to TRBD2. The germline CDR1 and CDR2 sequences are SGHVS and FQNEAQ. CDR3 length equals 15 residues. CDR3 DNA sequence: TGTGCCAACAGCTTAGAAGGCGGGGGGACCGATACGCAGTATTTT. It specifies CANSLEGGGTDTQYF.

This chain connects TRBV28 to TRBJ2-7, with 8 bases aligning to TRBD1. CDR1 is MDHEN, CDR2 SYDVKM, per germline. CDR3 length equals 13 residues. The DNA of the CDR3 is TGTACCAGCAGCCTGACAGGGGCCTACGAGCAGTACGTC. It encodes CTSSLTGAYEQYV.

There are many counts of this clonotype. The rearrangement uses TRBV12-5 and TRBJ2-3, with 9 bases fitting TRBD2. The J segment lost 0 bases and the V segment lost 7 bases, leaving 8 bases of the junction unmatched. The CDR3 loop spans 16 amino acids. Germline V gene lookup returns CDR1 LGHNT and CDR2 FRNRAP. The CDR3 sequence: CASAPGTSRSTDTQYF. CDR3 DNA: TGTGCTAGTGCCCCTGGGACTAGCCGGAGCACAGATACGCAGTATTTT.

There are many counts of this clonotype. The chain is built from TRBV7-9 and TRBJ2-1, with D tentatively TRBD1 or TRBD2 (5 bases each). Per the germline V gene, CDR1 is SEHNR and CDR2 is FQNEAQ (reference sequence). The CDR3 runs to 13 residues. V gave up 3 bases and J gave up 11 bases, with 14 bases separating them. The DNA of the CDR3 is TGTGCCAGCAGCTTGGACGGGGCCCTCAAGCAGTTCTTC. This sequence encodes CASSLDGALKQFF.

This chain connects TRBV10-2 to TRBJ2-1; unclear D gene. V was pared by 5 bases and J by 2 bases, with 19 bases between. Germline CDR1 WSHSY, CDR2 SAAADI. This CDR3 region has 17 residues. For the CDR3, the DNA is TGCGCCAGCAGTACCGATGAACAAGATCGTACCTACAATGAGCAGTTCTTC. Its protein is CASSTDEQDRTYNEQFF.

Comments on this clonotype: This sequence may be a read error, since a much larger clone differs from it by one base. The CDR3 DNA sequence: TGTGCCAACACCTTCCAAGGAGGGCATGAGCAGTTCTTC. This encodes CANTFQGGHEQFF. The rearrangement uses TRBV6-8 and TRBJ2-1; D possibly corresponds to TRBD2 (6 bases). Germline assignment: CDR1 MNHGY and CDR2 SAAAGT. The CDR3 extends over 13 amino acids. V was trimmed by 10 bases and J by 8 bases, leaving 18 bases between them.

This clonotype was picked up a small number of times. The V call is TRBV6-2 or TRBV6-3, the J call TRBJ1-2, with 11 bases matching TRBD1. The junction had 3 bases not matched to a gene; V was cut back by 1 base and J by 8 bases. The CDR3 is 14 amino acids. Germline V CDR1 and CDR2: MNHEY, SVGEGT. The DNA for the CDR3 is TGTGCCAGCAGTTACTGGACAGGGGGCGAAGGCTACACCTTC. Protein: CASSYWTGGEGYTF.

V usage is TRBV2 and J usage is TRBJ2-2, with no clear D. The CDR3 totals 14 residues. Germline-derived CDR1 and CDR2 are SNHLY and FYNNEI. The V and J ends lost 2 bases and 4 bases respectively, with 8 bases between them. CDR3 loop: CASSEQRITGELFF. The DNA for the CDR3 is TGTGCCAGCAGTGAACAACGGATCACCGGGGAGCTGTTTTTT.

The V gene is TRBV27, the J gene TRBJ2-5; D is unresolved. This CDR3 has 16 residues. V lost 0 bases, J lost 2 bases, and 13 bases lay in between. The germline CDR1 and CDR2 sequences are MNHEY and SMNVEV (reference sequence). CDR3 sequence: CASSLSPRSSQETQYF. The DNA for the CDR3 is TGTGCCAGCAGTTTATCACCTCGCTCATCACAAGAGACCCAGTACTTC.

Concerning this clonotype itself: A read error may explain this, as a much larger clone is one base away. The V and J genes are TRBV19 and TRBJ1-5; the D is unclear. V shed 1 base and J shed 9 bases, with 19 bases lying between them. CDR3 size: 16 residues. Germline V gives CDR1 LNHDA, CDR2 SQIVND (reference sequence). CDR3 in amino acids: CASSIARARAPRPQHF. In DNA form, the CDR3 reads TGTGCCAGTAGTATAGCTCGGGCCAGAGCTCCCAGGCCCCAGCATTTT.

This clonotype has only a few counts. CDR3 sequence: CASSLWDGYNEQFF. The CDR3 bases are TGTGCCAGCAGCCTGTGGGACGGCTACAATGAGCAGTTCTTC. The rearrangement links TRBV6-2 or TRBV6-3 to TRBJ2-1; D may correspond to TRBD1 or TRBD2 (5 bases each). This CDR3 contains 14 residues. Germline CDR1 and CDR2: MNHEY and SVGEGT. Trimming stripped 6 bases from V and 3 bases from J, with 12 bases between.

The rearrangement joins TRBV29-1 to TRBJ2-1, with 11 bases aligning to TRBD2. V trimming: 2 bases; J trimming: 3 bases; junction bases outside the gene matches: 12. Germline CDR1 and CDR2: SQVTM and ANQGSEA. CDR3 length: 18 amino acids. The chain's CDR3 is CSVELASGGLGYYNEQFF. As DNA, the CDR3 is TGCAGCGTTGAACTGGCTAGCGGGGGGCTCGGTTACTACAATGAGCAGTTCTTC.

This clonotype was seen only a few times. V is TRBV2 and J is TRBJ2-5; D ambiguous. V lost 7 bases to trimming and J lost 6 bases, with 6 bases between them. This CDR3 region has 10 residues. CDR1 SNHLY and CDR2 FYNNEI come from the germline V gene. CDR3 nucleotides: TGTGCCAGCAAAGGGAAGACCCAGTACTTC. It translates to CASKGKTQYF.

The chain recombines TRBV6-4 with TRBJ2-2; 8 positions agree with TRBD2. Trimming took 4 bases from V and 5 from J; bases not matched to a gene: 3. This CDR3 has 14 residues. Germline CDR1 and CDR2: MRHNA and SNTAGT. For the CDR3, the DNA is TGTGCCAGCAGTGTTGCGGGGGGAACCGGGGAGCTGTTTTTT. It specifies CASSVAGGTGELFF.

The rearrangement uses TRBV7-9 and TRBJ1-1; tentative D call: TRBD1 (6 bases). V gave up 3 bases and J gave up 7 bases, with 12 bases separating them. CDR1 and CDR2 from the germline V gene are SEHNR and FQNEAQ (reference sequence). The CDR3 sequence is 13 residues long. The CDR3 here is CASSFGGGYEAFF. CDR3 in DNA: TGTGCCAGCAGCTTCGGGGGCGGGTATGAAGCTTTCTTT.

The V gene is TRBV6-2 or TRBV6-3, the J gene TRBJ2-1; D is undetermined. This CDR3 contains 14 residues. The V end was cut by 2 bases, the J end by 6 bases, with 11 bases between. CDR1 and CDR2 (germline): MNHEY, SVGEGT. This CDR3 reads CASSYNQKGNEQFF. The CDR3 bases are TGTGCCAGCAGTTACAATCAAAAGGGCAATGAGCAGTTCTTC.

In its sample, this clonotype was seen many times. The gene calls are TRBV7-8 and TRBJ1-1, with unresolved D. V was shortened by 0 bases and J by 0 bases, with 5 bases between the two germline ends. The CDR3 spans 14 residues. The germline gives CDR1 SGHVS, CDR2 FQNEAQ. CDR3 in amino acids: CASSLAKVNTEAFF. The CDR3 DNA is TGTGCCAGCAGCTTAGCCAAGGTGAACACTGAAGCTTTCTTT.

Only a few counts were recorded for this clonotype. The chain is built from TRBV7-6 and TRBJ2-1, with D possibly being TRBD2 (6 bases). V lost 7 bases and J 7 bases, leaving 20 bases between the germline ends. This CDR3 is built from 15 residues. Germline CDR1 SGHVS, CDR2 FNYEAQ. CDR3 protein: CASTPPNRGWNEQFF. In nucleotides, the CDR3 is TGTGCCAGCACTCCACCAAACCGGGGGTGGAATGAGCAGTTCTTC.

V and J are TRBV14 and TRBJ2-7, with D perhaps being TRBD1 or TRBD2 (5 bases each). The CDR3 contains 12 residues. The V end was cut by 10 bases, the J end by 4 bases, with 14 bases between. Per the germline V gene, CDR1 is SGHDN and CDR2 is FVKESK. CDR3 sequence reads: CAIPGTSYEQYV. CDR3 nucleotides: TGTGCCATCCCCGGGACCTCTTACGAGCAGTACGTC.

With regard to this clonotype: This may arise from a read error, as a much more abundant clone is one base away. The chain uses TRBV19 and TRBJ2-7, with D unresolved. This CDR3 comprises 14 residues. In germline, CDR1 is LNHDA, CDR2 SQIVND (reference sequence). CDR3 loop: CASSISPGFYEQCF. The DNA for the CDR3 is TGTGCCAGTAGTATCTCCCCTGGGTTCTACGAGCAGTGCTTC.

This clonotype was seen more than once but under ten times. The rearrangement uses TRBV20-1 and TRBJ1-2, with TRBD1 as a possible D gene (5 bases). The V gene lost 1 base and the J gene lost 1 base, with 13 bases spanning the gap. This CDR3 has 15 amino acids. Germline V gene sequence: CDR1 DFQATT, CDR2 SNEGSKA (reference sequence). CDR3 DNA: TGCAGTGCTAGAGGGATAGGGGACGATAACTATGGCTACACCTTC. It codes for CSARGIGDDNYGYTF.

The table lists this clonotype with a few counts. The genes are TRBV4-1 and TRBJ1-1; the D is unclear. The CDR3 has 15 residues. Trimming took 0 bases from V and 0 from J, leaving 8 bases between them. The germline gives CDR1 MGHRA, CDR2 YSYEKL. Written as DNA, the CDR3 is TGCGCCAGCAGCCAAGACCCAGGTATGAACACTGAAGCTTTCTTT. Translation: CASSQDPGMNTEAFF.